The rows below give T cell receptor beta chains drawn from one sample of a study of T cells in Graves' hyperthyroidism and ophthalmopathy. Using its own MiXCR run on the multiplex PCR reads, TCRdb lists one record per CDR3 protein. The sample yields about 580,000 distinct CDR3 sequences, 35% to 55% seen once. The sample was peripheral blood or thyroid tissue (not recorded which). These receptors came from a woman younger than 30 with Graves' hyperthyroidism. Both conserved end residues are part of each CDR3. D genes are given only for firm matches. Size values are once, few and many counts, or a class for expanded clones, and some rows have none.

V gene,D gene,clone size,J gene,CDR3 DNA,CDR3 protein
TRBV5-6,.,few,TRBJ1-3,TGTGCCAGCAGCTTTTTAGATTGGTCAGAACCATCTGGAAACACCATATATTTT,CASSFLDWSEPSGNTIYF
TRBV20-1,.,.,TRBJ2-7,TGCAGTGCCACCCAGGGACCGGCTTACGAGCAGTACTTC,CSATQGPAYEQYF
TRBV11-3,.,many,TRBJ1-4,TGTGCCAGCAGCTTAACTTTCGGGAGGGAGGAAAAACTGTTTTTT,CASSLTFGREEKLFF
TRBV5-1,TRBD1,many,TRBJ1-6,TGCGCCAGCAGCTCCGCCGGGACAGGGGTGGCTTCACCCCTCCACTTT,CASSSAGTGVASPLHF
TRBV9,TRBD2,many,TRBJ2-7,TGTGCCAGCAGCCCCCGCCAGACACCGCGACTAGCGGGAGGGACCTACGAGCAGTACTTC,CASSPRQTPRLAGGTYEQYF
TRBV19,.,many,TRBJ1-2,TGTGCCTCCTCGGTGTCGAAAAACTATGGCTACACCTTC,CASSVSKNYGYTF
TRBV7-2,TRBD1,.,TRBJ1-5,TGTGCCAGCAGCTCAGGACAGGGATATAGCAATCAGCCCCAGCATTTT,CASSSGQGYSNQPQHF
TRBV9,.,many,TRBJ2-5,TGTGCCAGCAGCGTGTTAGCGGCCCAAGAGACCCAGTACTTC,CASSVLAAQETQYF
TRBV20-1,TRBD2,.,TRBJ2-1,TGCAGTGCTAGAGATCAAAGAGCGGGGGTGAACAACAATGAGCAGTTCTTC,CSARDQRAGVNNNEQFF
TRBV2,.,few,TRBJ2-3,TGTGCCAGCAGTGAAGCGATAGGGCCGTTGAGTTCTGGCGATACGCAGTATTTT,CASSEAIGPLSSGDTQYF
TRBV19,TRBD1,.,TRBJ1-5,TGTGCCAGTAGTATGGCAGCCGGGACAGGGGGACAGCCCCAGCATTTT,CASSMAAGTGGQPQHF
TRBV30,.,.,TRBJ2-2,TGTGCCTGGAGTCGGGGCCGCCTTAACACCGGGGAGCTGTTTTTT,CAWSRGRLNTGELFF
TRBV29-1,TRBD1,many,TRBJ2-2,TGCAGCGTTGAAGGGGACAGGAACACCGGGGAGCTGTTTTTT,CSVEGDRNTGELFF
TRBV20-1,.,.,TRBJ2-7,TGCAGTGCTTCCCCCGCCACAGGGCGCCCCTACGAGCAGTACTTC,CSASPATGRPYEQYF
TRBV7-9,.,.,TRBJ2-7,TGTGCCAGCAGCTCCCAGGGGAGTAACAATGAGCAGTACTTC,CASSSQGSNNEQYF
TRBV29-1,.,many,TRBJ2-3,TGCAGCGTGGTCTTTCGTGATCCCCCCACAGATACGCAGTATTTT,CSVVFRDPPTDTQYF
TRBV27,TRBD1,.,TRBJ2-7,TGTGCCAGCAGTCCCTGGACAGGGGCCATCTACGAGCAGTACTTC,CASSPWTGAIYEQYF
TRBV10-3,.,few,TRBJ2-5,TGTGCCATCAGTGCGGACGGCCCTTACACCTCAAGCAATGAGCCCCAGTACTTC,CAISADGPYTSSNEPQYF
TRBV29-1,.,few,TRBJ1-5,TGCAGCTTGGGGCCCTATAGCAATCAGCCCCAGCATTTT,CSLGPYSNQPQHF
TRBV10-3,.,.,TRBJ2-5,TGTGCCATCAGTGAGGCCCAAAGGGGCCAAGGGACCCAGTACTTC,CAISEAQRGQGTQYF
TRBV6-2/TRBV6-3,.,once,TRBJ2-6,TGTGCCAGCAGGGACTGGGGCTCTGGGGCCAACGTCCTGACTTTC,CASRDWGSGANVLTF
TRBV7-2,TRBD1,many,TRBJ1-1,TGTGCCAGCAGCCGGACAGGGGTTGAAGCTTTCTTT,CASSRTGVEAFF
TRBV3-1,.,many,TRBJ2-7,TGTGCCAGCAGCCAAGTTAGACAGGCCTTCTACGAGCAGTACTTC,CASSQVRQAFYEQYF
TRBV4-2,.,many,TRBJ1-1,TGTGCCAGCAGCCAAGCAGGGTTCGGGACTGAAGCTTTCTTT,CASSQAGFGTEAFF
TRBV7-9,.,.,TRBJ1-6,TGTGCCAGCAGCGGGGGGGATAATTCACCCCTCCACTTT,CASSGGDNSPLHF
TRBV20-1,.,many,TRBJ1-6,TGCAGTGCTAGTGTTAGAGATAATTCACCCCTCCACTTT,CSASVRDNSPLHF
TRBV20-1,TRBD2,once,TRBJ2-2,TGCAGTGCTCGCGCTAGCGGGAGGATGAACACCGGGGAGCTGTTTTTT,CSARASGRMNTGELFF
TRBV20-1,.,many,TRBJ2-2,TGCAGTGCTGTGACACCCCTAGGGACCGGGGAGCTGTTTTTT,CSAVTPLGTGELFF
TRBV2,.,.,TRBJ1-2,TGTGCCAGCGTTGAAGAGGGCAGCTATGGCTACACCTTC,CASVEEGSYGYTF
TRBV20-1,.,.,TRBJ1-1,TGCAGTGCCGAAGGGGACGCTTTCTTT,CSAEGDAFF
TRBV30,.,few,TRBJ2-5,TGTGCCTGGAAGATAGGGGAGACCCAGTACTTC,CAWKIGETQYF
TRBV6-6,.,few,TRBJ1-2,TGTGCCAGCAGGGGGGACGGCGGTTGGAACTATGGCTACACCTTC,CASRGDGGWNYGYTF
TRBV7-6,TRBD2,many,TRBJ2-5,TGTGCCAGCAGCCCCCGCCGCGGGAGGGAGACCCAGTACTTC,CASSPRRGRETQYF
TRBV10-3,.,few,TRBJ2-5,TGTGCCATCAGTGAGTTGGGTTTCAATGAGCAGTACTTC,CAISELGFNEQYF
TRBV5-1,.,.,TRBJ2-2,TGCGCCAGCAACCGCAGGGTGAACACCGGGGAGCTGTCTTGG,CASNRRVNTGELSW
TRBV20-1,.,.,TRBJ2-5,TGCAGTGCTAGCGGCACCAAAGGAGAGACCCAGTACTTC,CSASGTKGETQYF
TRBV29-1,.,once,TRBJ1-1,TGCAGCTTAAGCAGGGGCACTGAAGCTTTCTTT,CSLSRGTEAFF